These 30 T cell receptor beta chains share one sample of origin, sequenced in a study of pediatric ulcerative colitis. The data were produced by immunoSEQ multiplex PCR, yet TCRdb's version contains in-frame clones alone and is incomplete. The sample lists around 65,000 clones, 70% to 80% occurring once. Sequenced material: blood. Receptors originate from a boy aged 5-17 years with moderate ulcerative colitis.

This sequence joins TRBV5-1 and TRBJ2-7; 11 bases fit TRBD2. Germline CDR1 reads SGHRS; CDR2 reads YFSETQ. The J segment lost 6 bases and the V segment lost 7 bases, leaving 9 bases of the junction unmatched. This CDR3 comprises 14 residues. For the CDR3, the DNA is TGCGCCAGCCATGGGGTGACTAGCGGGACCGAGCAGTACTTC. Protein product: CASHGVTSGTEQYF.

The DNA for the CDR3 is TGTGCCAGCAGCCCCACTGGGGGGGCCTATGGCTACACCTTC. Encoded protein: CASSPTGGAYGYTF. This chain joins TRBV9 and TRBJ1-2; TRBD1 might be the D (6 bases). Trimming pared 4 bases from V and 4 bases from J, leaving 14 bases between. Germline V gives CDR1 SGDLS, CDR2 YYNGEE. The length of the CDR3 is 14 residues.

The chain recombines TRBV5-6 with TRBJ1-1; D call uncertain. The germline CDR1 and CDR2 sequences are SGHDT and YYEEEE. CDR3 length: 12 residues. Trimming pared 5 bases from V and 4 bases from J, leaving 9 bases between. The CDR3 loop reads CASRSGFTEAFF. The DNA of the CDR3 is TGTGCCAGCAGATCGGGGTTCACTGAAGCTTTCTTT.

This rearrangement joins TRBV29-1 to TRBJ1-1; the D is unclear. The CDR3 runs 14 residues. The germline V gene has CDR1 SQVTM and CDR2 ANQGSEA. Trimming removed 6 bases at V and 4 bases at J, with 18 bases between. As DNA, the CDR3 is TGCAGCGTCCAGAGGACTCAGCGGTCCACTGAAGCTTTCTTT. Amino acids: CSVQRTQRSTEAFF.

CDR3 sequence (DNA): TGTGCCAGCAGTTACTCGTCAGGAAGCAATCAGCCCCAGCATTTT. Amino acids: CASSYSSGSNQPQHF. The chain joins TRBV6-6 to TRBJ1-5; D is ambiguous. The CDR3 contains 15 residues. Germline V lookup: CDR1 MNHNY, CDR2 SVGAGI (reference sequence). Trimming took 0 bases from V and 1 from J, leaving 7 bases between them.

The rearrangement joins TRBV2 to TRBJ1-2, with 8 bases that match TRBD1. The CDR3 length is 15 residues. Germline V gene lookup returns CDR1 SNHLY and CDR2 FYNNEI. With V trimmed by 2 bases and J by 2 bases, 4 bases remained unmatched. CDR3 sequence: CASSEWQGANYGYTF. CDR3 sequence (DNA): TGTGCCAGCAGTGAATGGCAGGGGGCCAACTATGGCTACACCTTC.

J is TRBJ1-4 and V is TRBV6-5; 7 nucleotides match TRBD1. This CDR3 has 14 amino acids. Germline V lookup: CDR1 MNHEY, CDR2 SVGAGI. V lost 6 bases to trimming and J lost 8 bases; unmatched junction nucleotides: 9. CDR3: CASRALTGSEKLFF. DNA for the CDR3: TGTGCCAGCAGGGCACTGACAGGGAGCGAAAAACTGTTTTTT.

The V and J genes are TRBV18 and TRBJ1-5; 12 nucleotides match TRBD1. Germline V gives CDR1 KGHSH, CDR2 LQKENI. V shed 3 bases, J shed 0 bases, and the junction held 6 bases outside the gene matches. CDR3 size: 18 residues. The CDR3 DNA reads as TGTGCCAGCTCACCTGGGACAGGGGGCTTCAATAGCAATCAGCCCCAGCATTTT. It yields the protein CASSPGTGGFNSNQPQHF.

This clone was observed a handful of times. The rearrangement joins TRBV7-9 to TRBJ2-7, with D hard to call. The V gene lost 3 bases and the J gene lost 3 bases, with 6 bases spanning the gap. The CDR3 sequence is 12 residues long. Germline V gene data show CDR1 as SEHNR and CDR2 as FQNEAQ (reference sequence). The CDR3 reads CASSFADYEQYF. CDR3 bases: TGTGCCAGCAGCTTCGCGGACTACGAGCAGTACTTC.

The gene calls are TRBV7-2 and TRBJ2-3, with D possibly TRBD1 on 5 matching bases. From germline, CDR1 is SGHTA and CDR2 FQGNSA. Trimming shortened V by 5 bases and J by 0 bases, and 9 bases separated the two germline ends. CDR3 size: 14 residues. DNA of the CDR3: TGTGCCAGCAGCCTGGGGCATAGCACAGATACGCAGTATTTT. Its protein is CASSLGHSTDTQYF.

This rearrangement joins TRBV9 to TRBJ2-7; D not resolved. V was pared by 0 bases and J by 2 bases, with 15 bases between. Germline V lookup: CDR1 SGDLS, CDR2 YYNGEE. The CDR3 contains 16 residues. The CDR3 protein is CASSVGAGFTPYEQYF. The CDR3 coding sequence is TGTGCCAGCAGCGTAGGAGCAGGTTTCACACCCTACGAGCAGTACTTC.

This chain joins TRBV7-3 and TRBJ2-5; TRBD2 matches 12 bases. CDR3 length: 14 amino acids. V trimming: 8 bases; J trimming: 3 bases; junction bases outside the gene matches: 4. CDR1 is SGHTA, CDR2 FQGTGA, per germline. In DNA, the CDR3 is TGTGCCAGCCGCGGACTAGCGGGAAAAGAGACCCAGTACTTC. This sequence encodes CASRGLAGKETQYF.

This clone was observed a few times. V is TRBV2 and J is TRBJ2-7; 10 bases are a match to TRBD1. CDR1 is SNHLY and CDR2 is FYNNEI in the germline V gene. Trimming removed 6 bases from V and 1 base from J; junction bases left unmatched: 3. The CDR3 has 14 residues. The CDR3 coding sequence is TGTGCCAGCAGGTGGGACAGGGGATCCTACGAGCAGTACTTC. Protein: CASRWDRGSYEQYF.

This chain uses TRBV6-1 with TRBJ1-4; no clear D. Trimming stripped 0 bases from V and 2 bases from J, with 13 bases between. The CDR3 is 17 amino acids. CDR1 is MNHNS, CDR2 SASEGT, per germline. The CDR3 sequence: CASSEAHQLSTNEKLFF. In DNA form, the CDR3 reads TGTGCCAGCAGTGAAGCGCATCAGCTTTCCACTAATGAAAAACTGTTTTTT.

This clone showed up just a few times. V gene TRBV5-6 combines with J gene TRBJ1-1; 7 nucleotides match TRBD1. Per the germline V gene, CDR1 is SGHDT and CDR2 is YYEEEE. CDR3 length: 15 amino acids. With V trimmed by 3 bases and J by 4 bases, 9 bases remained unmatched. CDR3 nucleotides: TGTGCCAGCAGCTCCAGACAGGGAAGGGGCACTGAAGCTTTCTTT. Translated: CASSSRQGRGTEAFF. The full variable domain, its missing parts supplied by reference TRBV5-6 and TRBJ1-1, is DAGVTQSPTHLIKTRGQQVTLRCSPKSGHDTVSWYQQALGQGPQFIFQYYEEEERQRGNFPDRFSGHQFPNYSSELNVNALLLGDSALYLCASSSRQGRGTEAFFGQGTRLTVV.

This clone was seen once. The CDR3: CASSHGLDEADTQYF. CDR3 DNA sequence: TGTGCCAGCAGTCACGGGCTAGATGAGGCAGATACGCAGTATTTT. The chain couples TRBV6-5 to TRBJ2-3; D uncertain. The CDR3 spans 15 residues. V lost 5 bases and J 4 bases, leaving 16 bases between the germline ends. Looked up from germline, CDR1 is MNHEY and CDR2 is SVGAGI.

The V call is TRBV10-2, the J call TRBJ1-2; no definite D call. CDR1 WSHSY and CDR2 SAAADI come from the germline V gene. Trimming removed 4 bases at V and 8 bases at J, with 8 bases between. There are 11 residues in the CDR3. In DNA, the CDR3 is TGCGCCAGCAGTGGCCGGGAAGGCTACACCTTC. Its protein is CASSGREGYTF.

The chain carries TRBV2 and TRBJ1-5; D may be TRBD1 (6 bases). The germline CDR1 and CDR2 sequences are SNHLY and FYNNEI. Trimming removed 6 bases from V and 4 bases from J, with 13 bases in between. CDR3 length equals 14 residues. Written as DNA, the CDR3 is TGTGCCAGCAGAGGAGGGACACCTAATCAGCCCCAGCATTTT. It specifies CASRGGTPNQPQHF.

This clone was observed a handful of times. The gene calls are TRBV2 and TRBJ1-1; D unclear. The ends were cut back, 6 bases at V and 8 bases at J, with 16 bases in the middle. Germline assignment: CDR1 SNHLY and CDR2 FYNNEI. The CDR3 spans 13 residues. CDR3 residues: CASSDPSGQEAFF. In nucleotides, the CDR3 is TGTGCCAGCAGCGACCCCTCGGGCCAGGAAGCTTTCTTT.

The rearrangement uses TRBV5-1 and TRBJ2-1, with 8 bases that match TRBD2. The CDR3 spans 15 residues. J gave up 7 bases and V 3 bases, and 9 bases lay outside the gene matches. Germline CDR1 SGHRS, CDR2 YFSETQ. The CDR3 bases are TGCGCCAGCAGCTCACTAGCGGCCTTGGTTAATGAGCAGTTCTTC. Protein: CASSSLAALVNEQFF.

The chain uses TRBV7-9 and TRBJ1-5; no clear D gene. The CDR3 sequence is 14 residues long. Germline V gives CDR1 SEHNR, CDR2 FQNEAQ (reference sequence). The V gene lost 6 bases and the J gene lost 0 bases, with 9 bases spanning the gap. The CDR3, as DNA: TGTGCCAGCAGTTCGCGTGATAGCAATCAGCCCCAGCATTTT. Its protein is CASSSRDSNQPQHF.

The V call is TRBV7-2, the J call TRBJ1-4; D is perhaps TRBD1 (5 bases). The CDR3 has 12 amino acids. Germline loops: CDR1 SGHTA, CDR2 FQGNSA. V was trimmed by 5 bases and J by 8 bases, leaving 9 bases between them. CDR3 DNA: TGTGCCAGCAGCCCGGAGGGGGAAAAACTGTTTTTT. This gives the protein CASSPEGEKLFF.

This clone has a handful of counts. The chain links TRBV6-5 to TRBJ1-1, with unresolved D. Germline CDR1 MNHEY, CDR2 SVGAGI. Between the trimmed V and J ends, which lost 5 bases and 0 bases, there was a span of 7 bases. CDR3 size: 13 residues. CDR3: CASSGNMNTEAFF. As DNA, the CDR3 is TGTGCCAGCAGTGGGAACATGAACACTGAAGCTTTCTTT.

The gene calls are TRBV28 and TRBJ2-7; no firm D call. Trimming pared 4 bases from V and 7 bases from J, leaving 5 bases between. The CDR3 length is 10 residues. CDR1 and CDR2 from the germline V gene are MDHEN and SYDVKM. The CDR3 DNA reads as TGTGCCAGCAGTTCCAGTGAGCAGTACTTC. It is translated as CASSSSEQYF.

V usage is TRBV7-2 and J usage is TRBJ2-3; D is unresolved. CDR3 length: 12 residues. Germline loops: CDR1 SGHTA, CDR2 FQGNSA. Trimming removed 2 bases from V and 4 bases from J, with 4 bases in between. The CDR3: CASSLFPDTQYF. The DNA of the CDR3 is TGTGCCAGCAGCTTATTTCCAGATACGCAGTATTTT. Drawing the rest from reference TRBV7-2 and TRBJ2-3, the complete variable domain is GAGVSQSPSNKVTEKGKDVELRCDPISGHTALYWYRQSLGQGLEFLIYFQGNSAPDKSGLPSDRFSAERTGGSVSTLTIQRTQQEDSAVYLCASSLFPDTQYFGPGTRLTVL.

This clone occurred once. V usage is TRBV18 and J usage is TRBJ2-2; D may be TRBD1 or TRBD2 (5 bases each). The germline gives CDR1 KGHSH, CDR2 LQKENI. The CDR3 spans 16 residues. V was pared by 3 bases and J by 5 bases, with 16 bases between. CDR3 nucleotides: TGTGCCAGCTCACCGCTGCCCGGGACCCAAACCGGGGAGCTGTTTTTT. Its translation is CASSPLPGTQTGELFF.

The gene calls are TRBV6-1 and TRBJ1-5; the D is unclear. The germline V gene encodes CDR1 MNHNS and CDR2 SASEGT. Trimming left V 3 bases short and J 5 bases short, with 14 bases between. The CDR3 is 15 amino acids. For the CDR3, the DNA is TGTGCCAGCAGTGACGAGCATACCAGTTATCAGCCCCAGCATTTT. As protein: CASSDEHTSYQPQHF.

This rearrangement joins TRBV5-6 to TRBJ1-1; the D gene is possibly TRBD1 (5 bases). Trimming left V 4 bases short and J 3 bases short, with 13 bases between. CDR3 length equals 14 residues. Per the germline V gene, CDR1 is SGHDT and CDR2 is YYEEEE. CDR3 region: CASSLGVGYTEAFF. The DNA of the CDR3 is TGTGCCAGCAGCCTAGGGGTAGGTTACACTGAAGCTTTCTTT. Supplemented by reference TRBV5-6 and TRBJ1-1, the full variable domain reads DAGVTQSPTHLIKTRGQQVTLRCSPKSGHDTVSWYQQALGQGPQFIFQYYEEEERQRGNFPDRFSGHQFPNYSSELNVNALLLGDSALYLCASSLGVGYTEAFFGQGTRLTVV.

The genes are TRBV9 and TRBJ1-1; 7 positions agree with TRBD1. There are 15 residues in the CDR3. J lost 4 bases, V lost 0 bases, and 6 bases had no gene match. Germline V gives CDR1 SGDLS, CDR2 YYNGEE. The DNA for the CDR3 is TGTGCCAGCAGCGTAGGGACAGGAGGGGGCACTGAAGCTTTCTTT. It yields the protein CASSVGTGGGTEAFF.

The chain employs TRBV5-6 and TRBJ2-7, with D unclear. V lost 2 bases and J 1 base, leaving 10 bases between the germline ends. The CDR3 contains 14 residues. In germline, CDR1 is SGHDT, CDR2 YYEEEE. CDR3: CASSLNAVSYEQYF. In DNA, the CDR3 is TGTGCCAGCAGCTTAAATGCAGTTTCCTACGAGCAGTACTTC.